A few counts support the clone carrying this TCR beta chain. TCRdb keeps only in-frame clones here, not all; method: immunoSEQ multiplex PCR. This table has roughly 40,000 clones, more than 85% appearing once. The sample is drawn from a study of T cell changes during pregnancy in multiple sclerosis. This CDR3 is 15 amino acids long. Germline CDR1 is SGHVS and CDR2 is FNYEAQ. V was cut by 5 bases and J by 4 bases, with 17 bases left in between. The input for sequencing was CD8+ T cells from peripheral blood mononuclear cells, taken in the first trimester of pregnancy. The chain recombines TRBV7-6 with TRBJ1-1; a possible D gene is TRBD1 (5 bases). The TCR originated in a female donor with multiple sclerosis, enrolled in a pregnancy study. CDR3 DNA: TGTGCCAGCAGCCCAACGGGGGGGGAGGGCACTGAAGCTTTCTTT. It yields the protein CASSPTGGEGTEAFF.